A single T cell receptor beta chain is shown here with its context. Repertoires were generated with immunoSEQ multiplex PCR, while TCRdb's copy carries only in-frame clones and drops some. The data show about 170,000 clones, 85% to 95% seen once. The sample originates from a study of control samples from healthy donors and cancer patients. The CDR3 runs 17 residues. Per germline, CDR1 LGHNT and CDR2 FRNRAP. V was shortened by 6 bases and J by 0 bases, with 15 bases between the two germline ends. This chain links TRBV12-5 with TRBJ2-6; D is uncertain. The receptor was derived from an older woman in good health. Sequencing was performed on blood. CDR3 sequence (DNA): TGTGCTAGTGGCACACCACCGTACGGCTCTGGGGCCAACGTCCTGACTTTC. Translating it yields CASGTPPYGSGANVLTF.